A single sample gave rise to the 30 T cell receptor beta chains below, sequenced in a study of T-cell memory formation after mild COVID-19. TCRdb itself ran the 5' RACE reads through MiXCR, one entry per CDR3 protein. The repertoire holds 580,000 or so distinct CDR3 sequences, with roughly 17% as singletons. Sequencing input: PBMCs or a T cell subset sorted from them (not recorded which). These TCRs come from an adult woman who had mild COVID-19 (a few samples of this study predate the infection). Cell type and time point are not known.

This clonotype was observed a handful of times. The DNA of the CDR3 is TGTGCCAGCAGCTCGGGACAGGCGCTTGTGAACACTGAAGCTTTCTTT. Its protein product is CASSSGQALVNTEAFF. V usage is TRBV7-6 and J usage is TRBJ1-1, with TRBD1 matching 8 bases. With V trimmed by 4 bases and J by 0 bases, 7 bases remained unmatched. Germline-derived CDR1 and CDR2 are SGHVS and FNYEAQ. This CDR3 is 16 amino acids long.

The chain combines TRBV20-1 with TRBJ2-5; 10 bases match TRBD1. The CDR3 consists of 14 residues. CDR1 DFQATT and CDR2 SNEGSKA come from the germline V gene (reference sequence). Germline trimming cut 0 bases from V and 5 bases from J; bases unmatched to any gene: 3. The CDR3 here is CSARETGGWETQYF. CDR3 nucleotides: TGCAGTGCTAGAGAGACAGGGGGCTGGGAGACCCAGTACTTC.

The chain carries TRBV5-5 and TRBJ2-3, with 10 bases fitting TRBD2. Trimming at V came to 4 bases and at J to 5 bases, leaving 16 bases not matched to a gene. CDR1 is SGHKS, CDR2 YYEKEE, per germline (reference sequence). This CDR3 comprises 18 residues. The chain's CDR3 is CASSGTAAGGLRRDTQYF. CDR3 in DNA: TGTGCCAGCAGCGGGACTGCAGCGGGGGGGCTCAGGCGAGATACGCAGTATTTT.

This clonotype has a handful of counts. The chain uses TRBV4-2 and TRBJ1-5; D call uncertain. The CDR3 is made up of 13 amino acids. CDR1 LGHNA and CDR2 YNFKEQ come from the germline V gene. The V gene lost 1 base and the J gene lost 9 bases, with 10 bases spanning the gap. CDR3 sequence: CASSQVTDSPQHF. In DNA form, the CDR3 reads TGTGCCAGCAGCCAAGTTACGGACTCGCCCCAGCATTTT.

This clonotype was counted between two and nine times. This chain connects TRBV12-3 or TRBV12-4 to TRBJ2-7; tentative D call: TRBD1 (6 bases). The CDR3 extends over 15 amino acids. Trimming took off 3 bases at V and 1 base at J, with 13 bases between the two ends. The CDR3 bases are TGTGCCAGCAGTTTGGGGGCCGGGCGGTCCTACGAGCAGTACTTC. Its protein is CASSLGAGRSYEQYF.

The table lists this clonotype with a few counts. The chain employs TRBV5-5 and TRBJ2-2; D remains ambiguous. The V end lost 2 bases, the J end lost 5 bases, and 13 bases lay between the germline ends. This CDR3 comprises 15 residues. Germline assignment: CDR1 SGHKS and CDR2 YYEKEE (reference sequence). The CDR3 region has the DNA TGTGCCAGCAGCTTTTTGATTGGACGAACCGGGGAGCTGTTTTTT. It yields the protein CASSFLIGRTGELFF. The full variable domain, its missing parts supplied by reference TRBV5-5 and TRBJ2-2, is DAGVTQSPTHLIKTRGQQVTLRCSPISGHKSVSWYQQVLGQGPQFIFQYYEKEERGRGNFPDRFSARQFPNYSSELNVNALLLGDSALYLCASSFLIGRTGELFFGEGSRLTVL.

V usage is TRBV15 and J usage is TRBJ2-7, with a weak D call TRBD2 (6 bases). The CDR3 consists of 15 residues. The ends were cut back, 0 bases at V and 2 bases at J, with 11 bases in the middle. Per the germline V gene, CDR1 is LNHNV and CDR2 is YYDKDF (reference sequence). This CDR3 is CATSRELAAAYEQYF. In nucleotides, the CDR3 is TGTGCCACCAGCAGAGAACTAGCTGCCGCCTACGAGCAGTACTTC. Based on the CDR3 plus reference TRBV15 and TRBJ2-7, the full variable domain is DAMVIQNPRYQVTQFGKPVTLSCSQTLNHNVMYWYQQKSSQAPKLLFHYYDKDFNNEADTPDNFQSRRPNTSFCFLDIRSPGLGDTAMYLCATSRELAAAYEQYFGPGTRLTVT.

This chain links TRBV20-1 with TRBJ2-1; no firm D call. V was clipped by 3 bases and J by 3 bases, with 12 bases between them. CDR3 size: 14 residues. Germline V gene data show CDR1 as DFQATT and CDR2 as SNEGSKA (reference sequence). The CDR3 protein is CSARVGSRYNEQFF. CDR3 bases: TGCAGTGCTAGGGTAGGGTCACGCTACAATGAGCAGTTCTTC.

This clonotype came up a few times. The chain combines TRBV7-9 with TRBJ1-2; no reliable D call. Germline CDR1 SEHNR, CDR2 FQNEAQ (reference sequence). V dropped 5 bases and J dropped 2 bases, with 15 bases sitting between them. The length of the CDR3 is 15 residues. The CDR3 loop is CASSVRLTENYGYTF. The DNA of the CDR3 is TGTGCCAGCAGCGTAAGACTTACAGAGAACTATGGCTACACCTTC. The full variable domain, completed using reference TRBV7-9 and TRBJ1-2, is DTGVSQNPRHKITKRGQNVTFRCDPISEHNRLYWYRQTLGQGPEFLTYFQNEAQLEKSRLLSDRFSAERPKGSFSTLEIQRTEQGDSAMYLCASSVRLTENYGYTFGSGTRLTVV.

This clonotype was seen repeatedly, ten times or more. The gene calls are TRBV7-9 and TRBJ1-5; no reliable D call. CDR3 size: 17 residues. Per germline, CDR1 SEHNR and CDR2 FQNEAQ (reference sequence). Trimming stripped 3 bases from V and 5 bases from J, with 20 bases between. CDR3 in DNA: TGTGCCAGCAGCTTTGCCCGAGGAGAGACTAGGGATCAGCCCCAGCATTTT. Translated, it gives CASSFARGETRDQPQHF.

This clonotype was counted ten times or more. V usage is TRBV12-3 or TRBV12-4 and J usage is TRBJ2-6; TRBD1 might be the D (6 bases). The CDR3 has 15 residues. The ends were cut back, 5 bases at V and 1 base at J, with 9 bases in the middle. Written as DNA, the CDR3 is TGTGCCAGCAGTCGTAGGGGGTCTGGGGCCAACGTCCTGACTTTC. Its protein product is CASSRRGSGANVLTF.

The gene calls are TRBV30 and TRBJ1-6; 7 nucleotides agree with TRBD1. Looked up from germline, CDR1 is GTSNPN and CDR2 is SVGIG (reference sequence). After removal of 4 bases from V and 7 bases from J, the junction contained 7 bases not matched to a gene. This CDR3 is built from 14 residues. The CDR3 protein is CAWTLPGQNSPLHF. The CDR3 region has the DNA TGTGCCTGGACTCTACCGGGACAGAATTCACCCCTCCACTTT.

There are a few counts of this clonotype. This sequence joins TRBV7-2 and TRBJ2-7; D perhaps matches TRBD2 (5 bases). Germline V gene sequence: CDR1 SGHTA, CDR2 FQGNSA. This CDR3 comprises 14 residues. The V and J ends lost 7 bases and 1 base respectively, with 14 bases between them. In DNA, the CDR3 is TGTGCCAGCATCCCGAGGGAGAATTCCTACGAGCAGTACTTC. This translates into CASIPRENSYEQYF.

The genes are TRBV5-5 and TRBJ1-1; D possibly corresponds to TRBD1 (6 bases). The CDR3 runs 16 residues. Germline CDR1 is SGHKS and CDR2 is YYEKEE (reference sequence). V lost 3 bases and J lost 2, with 17 bases in between. DNA of the CDR3: TGTGCCAGCAGCTCGGAAATCGGGACAAGTAACACTGAAGCTTTCTTT. Translated, it gives CASSSEIGTSNTEAFF. Variable domain in full (rest from reference TRBV5-5 and TRBJ1-1): DAGVTQSPTHLIKTRGQQVTLRCSPISGHKSVSWYQQVLGQGPQFIFQYYEKEERGRGNFPDRFSARQFPNYSSELNVNALLLGDSALYLCASSSEIGTSNTEAFFGQGTRLTVV.

A few counts support this clonotype. CDR3 DNA: TGCGCCAGCAGCACGGGCCTATCGGGTGGGCTTGACATAGCCAAAAACATTCAGTACTTC. It yields the protein CASSTGLSGGLDIAKNIQYF. This chain uses TRBV5-1 with TRBJ2-4, with unresolved D. The germline V and J ends were trimmed by 4 bases and 0 bases, with 26 bases remaining between them. Germline CDR1 is SGHRS and CDR2 is YFSETQ. This CDR3 is 20 amino acids long.

The V gene is TRBV9, the J gene TRBJ2-3; 7 nucleotides agree with TRBD1. This CDR3 spans 17 amino acids. The junction had 12 bases not matched to a gene; V was cut back by 4 bases and J by 1 base. Germline CDR1 reads SGDLS; CDR2 reads YYNGEE. Written as DNA, the CDR3 is TGTGCCAGCAGCCTCACTTGGGACAGCCTTCGCACAGATACGCAGTATTTT. This translates into CASSLTWDSLRTDTQYF. The variable domain in full, completed from reference TRBV9 and TRBJ2-3, reads DSGVTQTPKHLITATGQRVTLRCSPRSGDLSVYWYQQSLDQGLQFLIQYYNGEERAKGNILERFSAQQFPDLHSELNLSSLELGDSALYFCASSLTWDSLRTDTQYFGPGTRLTVL.

This clonotype showed up just a few times. This chain uses TRBV6-2 or TRBV6-3 with TRBJ2-1; the match to TRBD2 covers 10 bases. Trimming cost V 0 bases and J 0 bases; bases outside gene matches: 14. Germline assignment: CDR1 MNHEY and CDR2 SVGEGT. This CDR3 has 21 amino acids. In nucleotides, the CDR3 is TGTGCCAGCAGTTACTCGAGTTACGGACTAGCGGCCAGCAGCTCCTACAATGAGCAGTTCTTC. Residues: CASSYSSYGLAASSSYNEQFF.

The chain couples TRBV20-1 to TRBJ2-7; TRBD2 is a possible D gene (6 bases). Per the germline V gene, CDR1 is DFQATT and CDR2 is SNEGSKA (reference sequence). CDR3 length: 13 amino acids. V shed 0 bases and J shed 3 bases, with 9 bases lying between them. The CDR3, as DNA: TGCAGTGCTAGAGATTTGGAGGGCTACGAGCAGTACTTC. Protein: CSARDLEGYEQYF.

This clonotype was recorded a few times. The V call is TRBV12-3 or TRBV12-4, the J call TRBJ2-7, with 9 nucleotides matching TRBD1. The junction had 15 bases not matched to a gene; V was cut back by 5 bases and J by 1 base. There are 18 residues in the CDR3. The CDR3 is CASSASYNDRGKSYEQYF. CDR3 coding DNA: TGTGCCAGCAGTGCAAGCTACAACGACAGGGGGAAGTCCTACGAGCAGTACTTC.

The rearrangement joins TRBV12-3 or TRBV12-4 to TRBJ2-5; the D gene could be TRBD1 or TRBD2 (5 bases each). Trimming cost V 11 bases and J 0 bases, with 16 bases left between them. The CDR3 runs 14 residues. The CDR3 coding sequence is TGTGCCTCCGGTCGGGGCGTGTACCAAGAGACCCAGTACTTC. Translating gives CASGRGVYQETQYF.

This clonotype was observed a handful of times. CDR3 sequence (DNA): TGTGCCAGCTCACCCGCATCCAGGGGCGAGCAGTACTTC. Its protein product is CASSPASRGEQYF. The chain recombines TRBV18 with TRBJ2-7; a weak D match, TRBD1 (6 bases). Trimming cost V 3 bases and J 6 bases, with 12 bases left between them. CDR1 KGHSH and CDR2 LQKENI come from the germline V gene. The CDR3 extends over 13 amino acids.

The chain has TRBV9 and TRBJ2-5; 11 nucleotides agree with TRBD1. The CDR3 totals 17 residues. V gave up 0 bases and J gave up 6 bases; unmatched junction bases: 10. Germline V CDR1 and CDR2: SGDLS, YYNGEE. DNA of the CDR3: TGTGCCAGCAGCGTAGGAGGAGGGACAGGGGGTTTGAAGACCCAGTACTTC. Translation gives CASSVGGGTGGLKTQYF. Using reference TRBV9 and TRBJ2-5 for the parts outside the CDR3, the full variable domain is DSGVTQTPKHLITATGQRVTLRCSPRSGDLSVYWYQQSLDQGLQFLIQYYNGEERAKGNILERFSAQQFPDLHSELNLSSLELGDSALYFCASSVGGGTGGLKTQYFGPGTRLLVL.

The gene calls are TRBV20-1 and TRBJ2-7; 8 bases are a match to TRBD1. J lost 1 base, V lost 5 bases, and 4 bases had no gene match. Germline V gene data show CDR1 as DFQATT and CDR2 as SNEGSKA (reference sequence). This CDR3 has 13 residues. CDR3 DNA sequence: TGCAGTGCTCAGACAGGGGTTTCCTACGAGCAGTACTTC. It codes for CSAQTGVSYEQYF.

The chain couples TRBV6-5 to TRBJ1-1; D is possibly TRBD1 (6 bases). Germline values: CDR1 MNHEY, CDR2 SVGAGI. Trimming cost V 5 bases and J 4 bases, with 14 bases left between them. The CDR3 has 14 amino acids. CDR3 in amino acids: CASSQTGMGTEAFF. The DNA of the CDR3 is TGTGCCAGCAGTCAAACAGGGATGGGCACTGAAGCTTTCTTT.

In this sample, this clonotype turned up a few times. At one boundary the junction diverges from the germline segment, which might be a read error. The chain carries TRBV3-1 and TRBJ2-1; 12 bases line up with TRBD2. This CDR3 is built from 15 residues. Germline CDR1 LGHDT, CDR2 YNNKEL (reference sequence). The CDR3 spells CASSQVSSGRASSSF. The CDR3 DNA reads TGTGCCAGCAGCCAAGTTTCTAGCGGGAGGGCCAGCAGTTCGTTC.

Ten or more counts support this clonotype. This chain connects TRBV27 to TRBJ1-5, with 9 bases matching TRBD1. V trimming: 0 bases; J trimming: 5 bases; junction bases outside the gene matches: 2. CDR1 and CDR2 from the germline V gene are MNHEY and SMNVEV (reference sequence). The CDR3 length is 15 residues. The CDR3 spells CASSLSGTGHQPQHF. The CDR3 nucleotides read TGTGCCAGCAGTTTATCTGGGACAGGGCATCAGCCCCAGCATTTT.

This clonotype has only a few counts. V gene TRBV5-4 combines with J gene TRBJ1-5; D is undetermined. Germline lookup yields CDR1 SGHNT and CDR2 YYREEE (reference sequence). The CDR3 is 13 residues long. The germline V and J ends were trimmed by 0 bases and 6 bases, with 7 bases remaining between them. The CDR3 region has the DNA TGTGCCAGCAGCTTGGGCGAGGGTCAGCCCCAGCATTTT. Its protein product is CASSLGEGQPQHF.

This clonotype was detected a few times. The CDR3 is CSASTWGRTGKDTQYF. In DNA, the CDR3 is TGCAGTGCTAGTACGTGGGGCCGTACGGGGAAAGATACGCAGTATTTT. The chain links TRBV20-1 to TRBJ2-3; either TRBD1 or TRBD2 may supply D (5 bases each). This CDR3 contains 16 residues. Trimming removed 3 bases at V and 5 bases at J, with 21 bases between. Germline V CDR1 and CDR2: DFQATT, SNEGSKA (reference sequence).

The chain couples TRBV5-1 to TRBJ1-5; D not resolved. V lost 1 base to trimming and J lost 4 bases, with 9 bases between them. The germline CDR1 and CDR2 sequences are SGHRS and YFSETQ. The length of the CDR3 is 14 residues. CDR3 protein: CASSLIRENQPQHF. Written as DNA, the CDR3 is TGCGCCAGCAGCTTGATAAGGGAAAATCAGCCCCAGCATTTT.

This chain joins TRBV7-2 and TRBJ2-1; 9 bases are shared with TRBD2. V was clipped by 1 base and J by 8 bases; unmatched bases: 9. CDR3 length equals 16 residues. Germline V gives CDR1 SGHTA, CDR2 FQGNSA. CDR3 DNA sequence: TGTGCCAGCAGCTTAGGTTCAAGCGGGAGGATTGATGAGCAGTTCTTC. Encoded protein: CASSLGSSGRIDEQFF.